A single T cell receptor beta chain is shown here with its context. Original methodology: Using reference gene primer amplification, nucleated cell counts were estimated. Sequencing was performed with immunoSEQ multiplex PCR; in TCRdb, only in-frame clones are kept and a portion is missing. V and J calls and clone size are as listed in that table; D and trimming were resolved from the DNA. This sample has hundreds of thousands of clones, with about 80% found just once. The data were obtained in a study of blood T cell repertoires in COVID-19. Study-level information: Some COVID-19 samples were acute and others convalescent; all came from the United States, Italy and Spain. T cells, B-cell-depleted T cells, or PBMCs supplied cDNA or gDNA.

V lost 3 bases and J lost 8; bases outside the gene matches: 4. The CDR3 sequence is 13 residues long. Germline-derived CDR1 and CDR2 are LNHDA and SQIVND (reference sequence). The sample was peripheral blood. The clonotype was recovered from a woman aged 45-60 years with acute or convalescent COVID-19. This sequence joins TRBV19 and TRBJ1-2; 9 nucleotides line up with TRBD1. Here the CDR3 reads CASSIPGQGGYTF. The CDR3 DNA follows: TGTGCCAGTAGTATCCCCGGACAGGGGGGCTACACCTTC.